These T cell receptor beta chains were read from a single sample in a study of shared clonotypes between healthy human individuals. Some clones are missing from TCRdb's copy, which holds only in-frame ones; the method was immunoSEQ multiplex PCR. The sample includes more than 550,000 clones, 90% of them seen just once. Source material: memory CD8+ T cells from PBMCs. These receptors were obtained from a man younger than 35 in good health. Some clones in this sample may be carry-over from other donors' samples. Each CDR3 is given with its conserved first and last residue. A D gene is named only where the DNA matches it firmly. Only part of the rows carry a size: once, few, many, or a class if the clone is expanded.

V gene	D gene	clone size	J gene	CDR3 DNA	CDR3 protein
TRBV5-1	.	.	TRBJ2-7	TGCGCCAGCAGCTTGTCGTCCGGGAGCGGCTACGAGCAGTACTTC	CASSLSSGSGYEQYF
TRBV27	.	.	TRBJ2-2	TGTGCCAGTACAGACCCTGGCGGGGAGCTGTTTTTT	CASTDPGGELFF
TRBV6-1	.	.	TRBJ1-5	TGTGCCAGCAGTGAAGTCGGGGGGTCGGGTCAGCCCCAGCATTTT	CASSEVGGSGQPQHF
TRBV27	.	.	TRBJ2-7	TGTGCCAGCAGTTCCGGGGGCTACGAGCAGTACTTC	CASSSGGYEQYF
TRBV29-1	.	.	TRBJ2-5	TGCAGCGTTGTCGGTGGAGTAGAGACCCAGTACTTC	CSVVGGVETQYF
TRBV6-6	.	.	TRBJ2-7	TGTGCCAGCAGTCAATCCTACGAGCAGTACTTC	CASSQSYEQYF
TRBV5-4	.	.	TRBJ1-5	TGTGCCAGCGGCCTGGCCCCGGGGAGCAATCAGCCCCAGCATTTT	CASGLAPGSNQPQHF
TRBV5-1	TRBD2	once	TRBJ2-1	TGCGCCAGCAGTGTTACTAGCGGGAACTACAATGAGCAGTTCTTC	CASSVTSGNYNEQFF
TRBV9	.	.	TRBJ2-3	TGTGCCAGCAGCTCCACGGGAGCGGCAGATACGCAGTATTTT	CASSSTGAADTQYF
TRBV11-2	.	.	TRBJ1-2	TGTGCCAGCAGCTCCCACGGGGGGGCCCGGGGGGGCTATGGCTACACCTTC	CASSSHGGARGGYGYTF
TRBV27	TRBD1	.	TRBJ2-1	TGTGCCAGCAACACCGGGACAGGGGGCCTCTTTAGTGAGCAGTTCTTC	CASNTGTGGLFSEQFF
TRBV10-3	.	.	TRBJ1-2	TGTGCCATCAGTGATGGGAACAGGGAAGGCTACACCTTC	CAISDGNREGYTF
TRBV7-9	.	.	TRBJ2-7	TGTGCCAGCAGCTTAGGTTCCGGATACTCCTACGAGCAGTACTTC	CASSLGSGYSYEQYF
TRBV29-1	.	.	TRBJ1-1	TGCAGCGTTGTTGTAGGGGGGAACACTGAAGCTTTCTTT	CSVVVGGNTEAFF
TRBV4-3	.	.	TRBJ1-5	TGCGCCAGCAGCCAAGTGTGGGCAGACAATCAGCCCCAGCATTTT	CASSQVWADNQPQHF
TRBV5-1	.	.	TRBJ2-7	TGCGCCAGCAGCGGTCCAGGGGCCTCCGAGCAGTACTTC	CASSGPGASEQYF
TRBV7-2	TRBD2	.	TRBJ2-7	TGTGCCAGCAGCTTAGTTTCTAGCGGGGAGCAGTACTTC	CASSLVSSGEQYF
TRBV28	TRBD1	.	TRBJ1-2	TGTGCCAGCAGTATCCGGACAGGGTACTATGGCTACACCTTC	CASSIRTGYYGYTF
TRBV10-3	.	few	TRBJ1-4	TGTGCCATCTTGGACAGCACTAATGAAAAACTGTTTTTT	CAILDSTNEKLFF
TRBV7-9	.	.	TRBJ2-7	TGTGCCAGCAGCTTATTATCCGGCGAGCAGTACTTC	CASSLLSGEQYF
TRBV29-1	.	once	TRBJ2-7	TGCAGCGTTGAAGCTAGAGCCTACGAGCAGTACTTC	CSVEARAYEQYF
TRBV6-6	.	.	TRBJ2-7	TGTGGGGTAGGATACGAGCAGTACTTC	CGVGYEQYF
TRBV25-1	TRBD2	.	TRBJ2-1	TGTGCCAGCAGTGAATGGGGGGGTACCTACAATGAGCAGTTCTTC	CASSEWGGTYNEQFF
TRBV7-6	TRBD2	.	TRBJ2-1	TGTGCCAGCAGCTTATTCCCCGGGACTAGCGGGAAAAATGAGCAGTTCTTC	CASSLFPGTSGKNEQFF
TRBV7-9	.	.	TRBJ2-2	TGTGCCAGCAGCCTTCCGACCGGGGAGCTGTTTTTT	CASSLPTGELFF
TRBV9	TRBD2	.	TRBJ2-1	TGTGCCAGCAGCGTCACCGGGACTAGCCACGATGAGCAGTTCTTC	CASSVTGTSHDEQFF
TRBV10-3	.	.	TRBJ2-6	TGTGCCATCACTGCTTCCCAGGTCTCTGGGGCCAACGTCCTGACTTTC	CAITASQVSGANVLTF
TRBV7-6	.	.	TRBJ2-4	TGTGCCAGCAGCTTAAGGGCAGGGGGGACCAAAAACATTCAGTACTTC	CASSLRAGGTKNIQYF